This is a list of T cell receptor beta chains from one sample in a study of T cell responses to AZD1222 COVID-19 vaccine. Profiled with immunoSEQ multiplex PCR; TCRdb holds only in-frame clones, not every one. The sample lists roughly 77,000 clones; nearly 90% were seen once. The sequences come from peripheral blood, collected on day 0 of MenACWY control vaccination. These receptors originate from an adult in good health. The CDR3 runs from the conserved cysteine through the conserved F or W. Fields, in order: clone size, J gene, D gene, V gene, CDR3 protein. D genes are given only for firm matches. The size of a clone is reported for some rows only, either as once, few or many, or as a class for expanded clones.

.	TRBJ1-5	.	TRBV24-1	CATSDFQDNQPQHF
.	TRBJ1-1	.	TRBV27	CASSALGTAKREAFF
.	TRBJ1-5	.	TRBV2	CASRADRGRGGNQPQHF
.	TRBJ1-5	TRBD1	TRBV7-2	CASSPYRGSNQPQHF
.	TRBJ1-1	.	TRBV10-3	CAISLTKNTEAFF
.	TRBJ2-7	.	TRBV6-5	CASSPWASHYEQYF
.	TRBJ1-1	TRBD1	TRBV5-6	CASSRNRGRGTEAFF
once	TRBJ1-1	.	TRBV14	CASSPLGPWNTEAFF
.	TRBJ2-5	TRBD2	TRBV30	CAWSVGGGRKSETQYF
.	TRBJ1-2	.	TRBV6-5	CASRPGQNYGYTF
once	TRBJ2-7	.	TRBV6-7	CASSYPLQVLLPSYEQYF
.	TRBJ2-7	.	TRBV7-3	CASSPRASYEQYF
once	TRBJ1-1	.	TRBV5-8	CASSLQGRGNTEAFF
.	TRBJ2-3	TRBD2	TRBV9	CASSDGTSSQYF